These 8 T cell receptor beta chains were all obtained from the same sample, sequenced in a study of blood T cell repertoires in COVID-19. Data came from immunoSEQ multiplex PCR; TCRdb stores just in-frame clones and leaves some out. The sample shows about 120,000 clones, about four fifths of them seen only once. The sequencing sample was made of peripheral blood. The receptors were sampled from a man in his thirties or forties with COVID-19, enrolled during active disease.

The chain recombines TRBV5-4 with TRBJ2-2, with D perhaps matching TRBD2 (6 bases). The CDR3 is 17 amino acids. Per germline, CDR1 SGHNT and CDR2 YYREEE (reference sequence). V was clipped by 2 bases and J by 7 bases, with 21 bases between them. CDR3 sequence (DNA): TGTGCCAGCAGCTTAGGGACTCCTATGGTCGATAACGGGGAGCTGTTTTTT. Amino acids: CASSLGTPMVDNGELFF.

This clone turned up a few times. CDR3 sequence reads: CATSDWGGLAVNTGELFF. CDR3 in DNA: TGTGCCACCAGTGATTGGGGGGGACTAGCGGTGAACACCGGGGAGCTGTTTTTT. The genes are TRBV24-1 and TRBJ2-2; 11 nucleotides align to TRBD2. J was trimmed by 1 base and V by 2 bases; bases with no gene match: 5. There are 18 residues in the CDR3. Germline V gene lookup returns CDR1 KGHDR and CDR2 SFDVKD.

This chain connects TRBV20-1 to TRBJ2-5; TRBD2 matches at 13 bases. The CDR3 contains 15 residues. CDR1 and CDR2 from the germline V gene are DFQATT and SNEGSKA (reference sequence). With 3 bases clipped from V and 4 bases from J, the junction kept 5 bases outside the gene matches. The DNA for the CDR3 is TGCAGTGCTAGTGGACTAGCGGGAGTCCCAGAGACCCAGTACTTC. It is translated as CSASGLAGVPETQYF.

The J gene is TRBJ1-2, the V gene TRBV3-1 (or the pseudogene TRBV3-2); no definite D call. Per the germline V gene, CDR1 is LGHDT and CDR2 is YNNKEL (reference sequence). CDR3 length equals 12 residues. The ends were cut back, 2 bases at V and 7 bases at J, with 8 bases in the middle. CDR3 sequence: CASSQQLVGYTF. CDR3 bases: TGTGCCAGCAGCCAACAACTAGTTGGCTACACCTTC.

This rearrangement joins TRBV11-2 to TRBJ2-7; 8 bases line up with TRBD1. The junction had 3 bases not matched to a gene; V was cut back by 4 bases and J by 1 base. This CDR3 spans 14 amino acids. Germline V gene data show CDR1 as SGHAT and CDR2 as FQNNGV. CDR3 sequence reads: CASSSRTGSYEQYF. In nucleotides, the CDR3 is TGTGCCAGCAGCTCAAGGACAGGGTCCTACGAGCAGTACTTC. Full variable domain (missing parts from reference TRBV11-2 and TRBJ2-7): EAGVAQSPRYKIIEKRQSVAFWCNPISGHATLYWYQQILGQGPKLLIQFQNNGVVDDSQLPKDRFSAERLKGVDSTLKIQPAKLEDSAVYLCASSSRTGSYEQYFGPGTRLTVT.

This chain connects TRBV7-3 to TRBJ2-3, with TRBD1 identical over 7 bases. The CDR3 extends over 17 amino acids. The junction had 8 bases not matched to a gene; V was cut back by 2 bases and J by 0 bases. Germline loops: CDR1 SGHTA, CDR2 FQGTGA. CDR3 region: CASSLDLDRVSTDTQYF. The DNA of the CDR3 is TGTGCCAGCAGCTTAGATCTTGACAGGGTTAGCACAGATACGCAGTATTTT.

Only a few counts were recorded for this clone. This rearrangement joins TRBV6-5 to TRBJ2-3, with 8 nucleotides matching TRBD2. V lost 2 bases and J lost 2; bases outside the gene matches: 3. The V gene's germline CDR1 is MNHEY and CDR2 SVGAGI. This CDR3 contains 15 residues. CDR3 DNA sequence: TGTGCCAGCAGTTACGGTAGCGGGGCCACAGATACGCAGTATTTT. This sequence encodes CASSYGSGATDTQYF.

The J gene is TRBJ1-1, the V gene TRBV6-5, with D maybe TRBD1 (5 bases). The germline CDR1 and CDR2 sequences are MNHEY and SVGAGI. This CDR3 spans 13 amino acids. Trimming pared 0 bases from V and 3 bases from J, leaving 5 bases between. This chain's CDR3 is CASSYSTDTEAFF. The CDR3, as DNA: TGTGCCAGCAGTTACTCGACAGACACTGAAGCTTTCTTT.